This TCR beta chain emerged from a study of PD-L1 blockade in urothelial cancer. In the study overall: The number of prior chemotherapy regimens per patient was 0 to 3.

Time point described: peripheral blood 6 weeks after treatment start. This CDR3 contains 14 residues. Profiled with immunoSEQ multiplex PCR; TCRdb holds only in-frame clones, not every one. The data show some 40,000 clones, about 90% seen once. The input for sequencing was PBMCs, taken around atezolizumab (anti-PD-L1) treatment. The chain carries TRBV21-1 and TRBJ2-2; TRBD2 is the table's D call and was not checked against the DNA. TRBV21-1 is a pseudogene. This TCR was sampled from a man aged 70-80 years with urothelial cancer. DNA for the CDR3: TGTGCCAGCAGCAAAGAGGATGGGACTTGTGCCCTGTTTTTT. Translation gives CASSKEDGTCALFF.